This record covers a single TCR beta chain. This CDR3 contains 15 residues. The V and J ends lost 3 bases and 5 bases respectively, with 16 bases between them. From germline, CDR1 is LNHDA and CDR2 SQIVND (reference sequence). This sample is part of a study of OX40 agonist ivuxolimab in advanced cancers. The repertoire was sequenced with immunoSEQ multiplex PCR; TCRdb's copy has only in-frame clones and lacks some. The sample yields tens of thousands of clones, about 85% seen once. The receptor comes from an adult with an advanced solid tumor such as melanoma, head and neck, liver or kidney cancer. The specimen comprised CD4+ or CD8+ T cells sorted from blood, sampled in a trial of the OX40 agonist ivuxolimab. The V call is TRBV19, the J call TRBJ1-2; maybe TRBD1 (5 bases). The DNA for the CDR3 is TGTGCCAGTAGTATCTCCAGGGCCAACTTATATGGCTACACCTTC. It codes for CASSISRANLYGYTF.